This TCR beta chain was identified during a study of neurological immune-mediated disorders. 5'RACE with 10-nucleotide random UMIs produced the cDNA. Every sequencing run returned over 200 million TCR-beta sequences, which were derived from 15-18 subjects. TCRdb independently ran MiXCR on the 5' RACE reads; one entry per CDR3 protein. The table shows fewer than 75,000 distinct CDR3 sequences, with 3.4% occurring only once. This clonotype was seen at least ten times. The specimen sequenced was PBMCs. The clonotype originates from a man aged 35-49 years with multiple sclerosis.

The CDR3 DNA sequence: TGTGCCAGCACTTCCGGGGGAGATACGCAGTATTTT. It is translated as CASTSGGDTQYF. This chain uses TRBV2 with TRBJ2-3; possibly TRBD2 for D (6 bases). Germline V gives CDR1 SNHLY, CDR2 FYNNEI. This CDR3 has 12 residues. V was clipped by 7 bases and J by 5 bases, with 10 bases between them.